A few counts support the clone carrying this T cell receptor beta chain. CDR3 length: 15 amino acids. CDR1 is SGHVS, CDR2 FQNEAQ, per germline. J lost 0 bases, V lost 5 bases, and 7 bases had no gene match. These data are taken from a study of CD8+ T cells in alopecia areata. As for treatment: oral pan-JAK inhibitor, 5-10 mg twice daily. Reverse transcription of extracted RNA yielded cDNA, which provided the sequencing template. Assay used: immunoSEQ multiplex PCR; TCRdb lists only in-frame clones, some missing. This sample has about 200,000 clones, with 35% to 45% found just once. The origin of this receptor is a human donor with alopecia areata. The sequenced sample was CD4+ T cells sorted from blood, obtained between weeks 30 and 35, from a patient treated with tofacitinib. The chain is built from TRBV7-8 and TRBJ2-7, with TRBD1 matching 7 bases. The CDR3 here is CASSRRGQTSYEQYF. The CDR3, as DNA: TGTGCCAGCAGCCGCCGGGGACAGACCTCCTACGAGCAGTACTTC.